The entry below gives a single T cell receptor (beta chain) sequence along with its context. Germline DNA was also extracted, and blood RNA derived from unsorted whole blood. The authors made TCR beta cDNA from roughly 480 ng total RNA with a constant-region primer. Three nested multiplex PCR rounds, a slightly modified ARM-PCR method, built the TCR beta libraries. Each of the first two PCR rounds ran 9 to 11 cycles with TRBV1-TRBV30 forward and C-beta reverse primers. TCRdb independently ran MiXCR on the multiplex PCR reads; one entry per CDR3 protein. The table includes about 310,000 distinct CDR3 sequences, approximately 58% detected once. This sample was included in a study of tumor-infiltrating lymphocytes in primary liver carcinoma. J gave up 7 bases and V 9 bases, and 7 bases lay outside the gene matches. This CDR3 region has 14 residues. The germline V gene encodes CDR1 KGHDR and CDR2 SFDVKD.

The receptor was isolated from a woman in her twenties or thirties with primary liver carcinoma and hepatitis B virus infection. The rearrangement links TRBV24-1 to TRBJ2-2; 10 nucleotides align to TRBD2. Input material: peripheral blood. The CDR3 DNA sequence: TGTGCCACCGGAGTAGCGGGGGGCGGCGGGGAGCTGTTTTTT. Its protein product is CATGVAGGGGELFF.